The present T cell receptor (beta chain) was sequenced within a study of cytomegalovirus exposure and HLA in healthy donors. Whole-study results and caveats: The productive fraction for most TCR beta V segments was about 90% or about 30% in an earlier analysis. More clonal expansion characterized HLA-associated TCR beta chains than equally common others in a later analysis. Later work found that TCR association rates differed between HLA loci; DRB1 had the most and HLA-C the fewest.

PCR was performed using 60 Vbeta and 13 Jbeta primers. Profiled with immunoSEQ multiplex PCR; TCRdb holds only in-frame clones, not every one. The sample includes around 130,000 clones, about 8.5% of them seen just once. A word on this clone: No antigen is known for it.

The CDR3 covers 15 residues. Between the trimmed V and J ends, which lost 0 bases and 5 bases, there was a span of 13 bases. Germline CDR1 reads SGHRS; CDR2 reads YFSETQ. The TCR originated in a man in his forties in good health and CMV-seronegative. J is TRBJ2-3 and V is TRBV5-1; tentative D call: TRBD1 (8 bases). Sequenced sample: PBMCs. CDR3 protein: CASSLGTGRGDTQYF. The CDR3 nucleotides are TGCGCCAGCAGCTTGGGGACAGGGAGGGGAGATACGCAGTATTTT.